This T cell receptor beta chain appears in the sequencing data of a study of shared clonotypes between healthy human individuals. As defined, naive CD8 cells were CD45RO-negative and positively selected for CCR7, with terminally differentiated effector memory CD45RA+ cells excluded. Libraries were prepared by immunoSEQ multiplex PCR; TCRdb keeps only in-frame clonotypes and omits some of them. The sample consists of about 2.1 million clones, 85% to 95% of them appearing once. The germline V and J ends were trimmed by 2 bases and 1 base, with 17 bases remaining between them. Germline loops: CDR1 SEHNR, CDR2 FQNEAQ (reference sequence). CDR3 size: 17 residues.

Specimen: naive CD8+ T cells from PBMCs. This receptor was identified in a man younger than 30 in good health. Some clones in this sample may be carry-over from other donors' samples. The chain has TRBV7-9 and TRBJ1-2; D unresolved. The CDR3 loop reads CASSLPSSGEFNYGYTF. As DNA, the CDR3 is TGTGCCAGCAGCTTACCTTCTTCTGGGGAATTTAACTATGGCTACACCTTC. Supplemented by reference TRBV7-9 and TRBJ1-2, the full variable domain reads DTGVSQNPRHKITKRGQNVTFRCDPISEHNRLYWYRQTLGQGPEFLTYFQNEAQLEKSRLLSDRFSAERPKGSFSTLEIQRTEQGDSAMYLCASSLPSSGEFNYGYTFGSGTRLTVV.